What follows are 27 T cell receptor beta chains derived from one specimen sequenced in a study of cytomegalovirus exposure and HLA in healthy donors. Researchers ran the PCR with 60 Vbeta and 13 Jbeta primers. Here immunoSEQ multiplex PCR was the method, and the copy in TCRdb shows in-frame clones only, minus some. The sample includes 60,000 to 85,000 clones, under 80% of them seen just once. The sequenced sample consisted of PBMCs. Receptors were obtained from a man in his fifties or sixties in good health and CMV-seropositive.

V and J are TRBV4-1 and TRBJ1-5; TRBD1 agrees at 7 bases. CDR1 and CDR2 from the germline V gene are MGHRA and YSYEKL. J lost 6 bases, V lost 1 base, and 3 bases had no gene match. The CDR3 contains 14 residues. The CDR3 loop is CASSQGAGGQPQHF. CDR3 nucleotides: TGCGCCAGCAGCCAAGGGGCAGGGGGTCAGCCCCAGCATTTT.

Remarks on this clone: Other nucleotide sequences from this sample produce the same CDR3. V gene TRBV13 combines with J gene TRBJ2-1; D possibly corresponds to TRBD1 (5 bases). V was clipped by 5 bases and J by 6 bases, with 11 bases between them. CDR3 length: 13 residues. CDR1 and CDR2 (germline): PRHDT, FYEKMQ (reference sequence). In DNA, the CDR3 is TGTGCCAGCAGCCTCGCTCAGGGCAATGAGCAGTTCTTC. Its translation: CASSLAQGNEQFF.

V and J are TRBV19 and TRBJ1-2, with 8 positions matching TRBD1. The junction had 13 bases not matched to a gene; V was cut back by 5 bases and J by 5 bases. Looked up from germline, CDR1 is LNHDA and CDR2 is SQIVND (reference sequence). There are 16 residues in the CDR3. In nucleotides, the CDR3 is TGTGCCAGTAGTCGACAGGGGACCTGGGGGGGATATGGCTACACCTTC. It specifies CASSRQGTWGGYGYTF.

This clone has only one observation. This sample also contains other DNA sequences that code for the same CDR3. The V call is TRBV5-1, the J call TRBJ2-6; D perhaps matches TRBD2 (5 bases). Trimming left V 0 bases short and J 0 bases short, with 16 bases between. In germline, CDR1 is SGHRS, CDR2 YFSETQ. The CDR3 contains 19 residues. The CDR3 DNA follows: TGCGCCAGCAGCTTGGTAGCAGGAGGCAAGAGCTCTGGGGCCAACGTCCTGACTTTC. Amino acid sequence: CASSLVAGGKSSGANVLTF.

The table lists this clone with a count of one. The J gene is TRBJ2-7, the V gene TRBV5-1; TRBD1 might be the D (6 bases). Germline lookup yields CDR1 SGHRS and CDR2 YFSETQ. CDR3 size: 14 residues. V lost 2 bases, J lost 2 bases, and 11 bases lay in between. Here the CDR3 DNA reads TGCGCCAGCAGCTTCACGGACAGACCCTACGAGCAGTACTTC. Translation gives CASSFTDRPYEQYF.

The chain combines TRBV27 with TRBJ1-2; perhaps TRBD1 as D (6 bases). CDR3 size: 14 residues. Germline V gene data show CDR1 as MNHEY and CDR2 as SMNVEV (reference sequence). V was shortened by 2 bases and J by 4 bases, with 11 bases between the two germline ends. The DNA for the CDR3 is TGTGCCAGCAGTTTACAGGGGAGCTTCTATGGCTACACCTTC. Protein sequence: CASSLQGSFYGYTF.

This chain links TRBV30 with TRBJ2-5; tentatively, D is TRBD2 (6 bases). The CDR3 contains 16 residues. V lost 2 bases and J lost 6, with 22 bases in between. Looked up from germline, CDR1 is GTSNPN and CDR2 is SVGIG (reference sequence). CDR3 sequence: CAWSPIDRRGKKTQYF. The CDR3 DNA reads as TGTGCCTGGAGTCCAATCGACCGACGGGGGAAGAAGACCCAGTACTTC.

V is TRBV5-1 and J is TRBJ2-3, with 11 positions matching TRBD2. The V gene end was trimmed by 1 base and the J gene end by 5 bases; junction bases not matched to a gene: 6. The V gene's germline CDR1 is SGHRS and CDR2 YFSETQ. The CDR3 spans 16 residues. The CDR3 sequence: CASSLTSGSQGDTQYF. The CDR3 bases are TGCGCCAGCAGCTTGACTAGCGGGAGTCAAGGAGATACGCAGTATTTT.

CDR3 nucleotides: TGTGCCAGCAGCTTGGAGGCCGGGACAGGATACTCCTACGAGCAGTACTTC. It translates to CASSLEAGTGYSYEQYF. The chain employs TRBV5-5 and TRBJ2-7; 8 bases map to TRBD1. J lost 0 bases, V lost 0 bases, and 8 bases had no gene match. The length of the CDR3 is 17 residues. Per germline, CDR1 SGHKS and CDR2 YYEKEE (reference sequence).

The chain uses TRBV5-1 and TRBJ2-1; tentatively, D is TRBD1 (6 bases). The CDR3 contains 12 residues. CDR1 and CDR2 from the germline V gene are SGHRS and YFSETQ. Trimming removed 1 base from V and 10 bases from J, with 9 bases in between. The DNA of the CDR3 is TGCGCCAGCAGCTTGACAGGGCCCGAGCAGTTCTTC. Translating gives CASSLTGPEQFF.

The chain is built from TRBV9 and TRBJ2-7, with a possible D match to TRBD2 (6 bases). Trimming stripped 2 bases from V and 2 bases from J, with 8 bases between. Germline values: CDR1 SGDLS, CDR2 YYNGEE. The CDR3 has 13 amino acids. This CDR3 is CASSVGGTYEQYF. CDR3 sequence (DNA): TGTGCCAGCAGCGTGGGGGGAACCTACGAGCAGTACTTC.

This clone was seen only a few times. Here the CDR3 reads CASSALWDRDLVGELFF. The CDR3 DNA sequence: TGTGCCAGCAGCGCTCTTTGGGACAGGGATTTGGTCGGGGAGCTGTTTTTT. The V gene is TRBV9, the J gene TRBJ2-2, with 9 bases aligning to TRBD1. J gave up 7 bases and V 3 bases, and 13 bases lay outside the gene matches. The germline V gene encodes CDR1 SGDLS and CDR2 YYNGEE. The CDR3 has 17 amino acids.

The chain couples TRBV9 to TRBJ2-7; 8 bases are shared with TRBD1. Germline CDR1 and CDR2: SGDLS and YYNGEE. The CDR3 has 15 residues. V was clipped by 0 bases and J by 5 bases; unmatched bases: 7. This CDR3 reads CASSVGLAGGHEQYF. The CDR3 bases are TGTGCCAGCAGCGTAGGTCTGGCAGGGGGCCACGAGCAGTACTTC.

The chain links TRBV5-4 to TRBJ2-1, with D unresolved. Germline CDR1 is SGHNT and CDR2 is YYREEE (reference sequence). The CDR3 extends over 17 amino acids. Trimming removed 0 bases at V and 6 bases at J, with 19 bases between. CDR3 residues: CASSLDAARFPLNEQFF. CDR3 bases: TGTGCCAGCAGCTTGGATGCAGCGAGGTTCCCCCTCAATGAGCAGTTCTTC.

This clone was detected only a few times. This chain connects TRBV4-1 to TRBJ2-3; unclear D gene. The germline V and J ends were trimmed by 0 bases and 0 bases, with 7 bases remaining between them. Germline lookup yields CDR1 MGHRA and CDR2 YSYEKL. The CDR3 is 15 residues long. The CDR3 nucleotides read TGCGCCAGCAGCCAAGAGGGCAGAAGCACAGATACGCAGTATTTT. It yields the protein CASSQEGRSTDTQYF.

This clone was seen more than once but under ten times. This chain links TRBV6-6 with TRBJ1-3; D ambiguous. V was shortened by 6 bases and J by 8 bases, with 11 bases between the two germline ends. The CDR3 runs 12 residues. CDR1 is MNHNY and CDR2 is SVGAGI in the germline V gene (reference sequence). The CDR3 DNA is TGTGCCAGCAGCCTCTTGAGGGACACCATATATTTT. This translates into CASSLLRDTIYF.

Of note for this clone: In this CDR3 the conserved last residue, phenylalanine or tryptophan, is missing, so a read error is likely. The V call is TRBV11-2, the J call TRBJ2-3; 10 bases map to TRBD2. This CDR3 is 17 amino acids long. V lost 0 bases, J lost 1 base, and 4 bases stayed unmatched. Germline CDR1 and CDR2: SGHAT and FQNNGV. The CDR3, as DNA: TGTGCCAGCAGCTTAGAGGCCCTAGCGGGAGGCACAGATACGCAGTATTCT. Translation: CASSLEALAGGTDTQYS.

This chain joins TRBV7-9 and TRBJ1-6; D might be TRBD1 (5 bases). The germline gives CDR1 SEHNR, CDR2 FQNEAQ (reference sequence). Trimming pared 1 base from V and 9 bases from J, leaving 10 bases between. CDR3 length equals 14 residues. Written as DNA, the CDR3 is TGTGCCAGCAGCTTAGACGGGGGGGGTTCACCCCTCCACTTT. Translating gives CASSLDGGGSPLHF.

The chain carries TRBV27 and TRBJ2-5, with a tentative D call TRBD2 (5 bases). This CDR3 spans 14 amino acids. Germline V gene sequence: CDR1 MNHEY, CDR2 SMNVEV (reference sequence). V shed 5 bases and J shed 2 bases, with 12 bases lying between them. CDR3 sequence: CASSPTRLQETQYF. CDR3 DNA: TGTGCCAGCAGTCCAACTAGATTACAAGAGACCCAGTACTTC.

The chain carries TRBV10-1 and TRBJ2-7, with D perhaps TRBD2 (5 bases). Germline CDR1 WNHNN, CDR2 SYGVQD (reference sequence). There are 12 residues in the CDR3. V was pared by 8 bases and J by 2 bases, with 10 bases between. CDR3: CASSSGPYEQYF. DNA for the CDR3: TGCGCCAGCTCCAGCGGCCCCTACGAGCAGTACTTC.

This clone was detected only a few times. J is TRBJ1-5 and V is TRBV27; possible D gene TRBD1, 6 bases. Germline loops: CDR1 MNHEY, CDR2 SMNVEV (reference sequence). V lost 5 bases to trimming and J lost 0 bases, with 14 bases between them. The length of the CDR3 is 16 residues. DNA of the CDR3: TGTGCCAGCAGTCAGTATGGGACAAATAGCAATCAGCCCCAGCATTTT. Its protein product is CASSQYGTNSNQPQHF.

The CDR3 DNA is TGTGCCAGCAGCTTGGGCCCAGATAACTATGGCTACACCTTC. Protein sequence: CASSLGPDNYGYTF. V gene TRBV5-4 combines with J gene TRBJ1-2; D not resolved. V lost 0 bases, J lost 1 base, and 7 bases lay in between. Germline CDR1 reads SGHNT; CDR2 reads YYREEE (reference sequence). The CDR3 contains 14 residues.

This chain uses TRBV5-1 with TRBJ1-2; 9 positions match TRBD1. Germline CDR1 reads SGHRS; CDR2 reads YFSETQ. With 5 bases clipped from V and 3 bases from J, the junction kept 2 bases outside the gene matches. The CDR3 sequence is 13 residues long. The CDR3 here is CASRWDRDYGYTF. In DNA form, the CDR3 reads TGCGCCAGCAGGTGGGACAGGGACTATGGCTACACCTTC.

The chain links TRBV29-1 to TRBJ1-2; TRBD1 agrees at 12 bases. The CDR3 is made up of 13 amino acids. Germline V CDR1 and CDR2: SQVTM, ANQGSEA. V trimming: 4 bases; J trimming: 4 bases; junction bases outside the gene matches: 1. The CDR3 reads CSVGGQGAYGYTF. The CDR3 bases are TGCAGCGTTGGGGGACAGGGGGCCTATGGCTACACCTTC.

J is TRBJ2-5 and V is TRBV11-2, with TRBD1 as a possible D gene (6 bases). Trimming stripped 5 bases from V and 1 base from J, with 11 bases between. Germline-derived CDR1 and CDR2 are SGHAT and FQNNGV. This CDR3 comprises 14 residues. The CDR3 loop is CASSPGRGQETQYF. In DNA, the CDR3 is TGTGCCAGCAGCCCAGGCAGGGGCCAAGAGACCCAGTACTTC.

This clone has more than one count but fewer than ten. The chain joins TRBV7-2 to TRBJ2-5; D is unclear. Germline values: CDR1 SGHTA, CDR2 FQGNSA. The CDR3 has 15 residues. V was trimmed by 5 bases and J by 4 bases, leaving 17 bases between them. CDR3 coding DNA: TGTGCCAGCAGCGGCGATCTATCGAGGAGAGAGACCCAGTACTTC. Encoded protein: CASSGDLSRRETQYF.

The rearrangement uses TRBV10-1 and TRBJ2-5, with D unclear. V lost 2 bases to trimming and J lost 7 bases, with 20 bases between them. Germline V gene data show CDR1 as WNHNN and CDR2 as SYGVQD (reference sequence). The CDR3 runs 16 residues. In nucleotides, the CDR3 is TGCGCCAGCAGTGAGGGTTTTCGCGGTTTACCCCGGACCCAGTACTTC. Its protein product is CASSEGFRGLPRTQYF.